This T cell receptor beta chain was recorded in a study of Graves' ophthalmopathy and Graves' hyperthyroidism. Overall study findings and caveats: With about 71% sensitivity and around 79% specificity, the model predicted ophthalmopathy progression.

Comment on this clonotype: Its target is unknown.

The CDR3 length is 14 residues. Unmatched junction bases numbered 8, after V lost 6 bases and J lost 4 bases. The germline V gene has CDR1 MNHEY and CDR2 SVGEGT. RNA transcripts were the source from which TCR beta CDR3 regions were amplified. First-round RT-PCR employed HTBI primers, with a second-round multiplex PCR after it. TCRdb redid the calling of the multiplex PCR reads with MiXCR, one entry per CDR3 protein. The sample records hundreds of thousands of distinct CDR3 sequences, approximately 15% being singletons. The receptor comes from a woman in her thirties with Graves' ophthalmopathy. This sequence joins TRBV6-2 or TRBV6-3 and TRBJ2-5, with TRBD1 matching over 7 bases. Material for sequencing was blood. The chain's CDR3 is CASRLDRDRETQYF. DNA for the CDR3: TGTGCCAGCAGACTCGACAGGGACCGAGAGACCCAGTACTTC.